A selection of T cell receptor beta chains follows, all from one sample in a study of neurological immune-mediated disorders. TCRdb itself ran the 5' RACE reads through MiXCR, one entry per CDR3 protein. This table has about 41,000 distinct CDR3 sequences, approximately 2.4% appearing once. Sample: PBMCs. All receptors derive from a man aged 30 to 39 with multiple sclerosis. CDR3s include the opening cysteine and the closing phenylalanine or tryptophan. A D gene is named only where the DNA matches it firmly. Rows may omit the clone size; those that give it use once, few, many or a size class.

CDR3 protein: CASRWGGTAKETQYF
CDR3 DNA: TGTGCCAGCAGGTGGGGGGGGACAGCCAAAGAGACCCAGTACTTC
V gene: TRBV6-2/TRBV6-3
J gene: TRBJ2-5
D gene: -
clone size: many

CDR3 protein: CASSLAWETQYF
CDR3 DNA: TGCGCCAGCAGCTTGGCCTGGGAGACCCAGTACTTC
V gene: TRBV5-1
J gene: TRBJ2-5
D gene: -
clone size: many

CDR3 protein: CASSSGQGAQNYGYTF
CDR3 DNA: TGTGCCAGCAGCTCGGGACAGGGGGCGCAAAACTATGGCTACACCTTC
V gene: TRBV5-4
J gene: TRBJ1-2
D gene: TRBD1
clone size: many

CDR3 protein: CASSPGRAYEQYF
CDR3 DNA: TGTGCCAGCAGCCCCGGGAGGGCCTACGAGCAGTACTTC
V gene: TRBV7-2
J gene: TRBJ2-7
D gene: TRBD2
clone size: many

CDR3 protein: CASSFRTANTGELFF
CDR3 DNA: TGTGCCAGCAGCTTTCGGACAGCGAACACCGGGGAGCTGTTTTTT
V gene: TRBV7-9
J gene: TRBJ2-2
D gene: -
clone size: many

CDR3 protein: CASSLLTGATDTQYF
CDR3 DNA: TGTGCCAGCAGCCTATTGACAGGGGCAACAGATACGCAGTATTTT
V gene: TRBV5-6
J gene: TRBJ2-3
D gene: TRBD1
clone size: many

CDR3 protein: CASSLGGTQETQYF
CDR3 DNA: TGTGCCAGCAGCTTAGGGGGGACCCAAGAGACCCAGTACTTC
V gene: TRBV7-2
J gene: TRBJ2-5
D gene: -
clone size: many

CDR3 protein: CATSDFAETGGHNEQFF
CDR3 DNA: TGTGCCACCAGTGATTTCGCCGAGACAGGGGGCCACAATGAGCAGTTCTTC
V gene: TRBV24-1
J gene: TRBJ2-1
D gene: TRBD1
clone size: many

CDR3 protein: CASKLRTGQNTEAFF
CDR3 DNA: TGTGCCAGCAAACTCCGGACAGGGCAGAACACTGAAGCTTTCTTT
V gene: TRBV7-3
J gene: TRBJ1-1
D gene: TRBD1
clone size: many

CDR3 protein: CASSRVGGTQYF
CDR3 DNA: TGCGCCAGCAGCCGTGTGGGTGGGACCCAGTACTTC
V gene: TRBV4-1
J gene: TRBJ2-5
D gene: -
clone size: many

CDR3 protein: CASSIEGYTEAFF
CDR3 DNA: TGTGCCAGCAGTATTGAGGGTTACACTGAAGCTTTCTTT
V gene: TRBV6-5
J gene: TRBJ1-1
D gene: -
clone size: many

CDR3 protein: CASSRETEEETQYF
CDR3 DNA: TGCGCCAGCAGCCGCGAGACAGAGGAAGAGACCCAGTACTTC
V gene: TRBV5-1
J gene: TRBJ2-5
D gene: -
clone size: many

CDR3 protein: CSARSQSRVNEQFF
CDR3 DNA: TGCAGTGCTAGGTCCCAGAGTAGGGTGAATGAGCAGTTCTTC
V gene: TRBV20-1
J gene: TRBJ2-1
D gene: -
clone size: many

CDR3 protein: CASSQRSGLGGRAAGEQYF
CDR3 DNA: TGTGCCAGCAGCCAAAGGTCCGGACTGGGCGGGAGGGCCGCGGGCGAGCAGTACTTC
V gene: TRBV4-2
J gene: TRBJ2-7
D gene: TRBD2
clone size: many

CDR3 protein: CASRDAAVVNTEAFF
CDR3 DNA: TGTGCCAGCAGGGACGCGGCGGTTGTGAACACTGAAGCTTTCTTT
V gene: TRBV6-1
J gene: TRBJ1-1
D gene: -
clone size: -

CDR3 protein: CASSYSSDSPRYEQYF
CDR3 DNA: TGTGCCAGCAGTTACTCTTCGGACAGTCCCCGGTACGAGCAGTACTTC
V gene: TRBV6-5
J gene: TRBJ2-7
D gene: -
clone size: many

CDR3 protein: CASSQVITGIPSGANVLTF
CDR3 DNA: TGTGCCAGCAGCCAAGTTATAACAGGGATCCCCTCTGGGGCCAACGTCCTGACTTTC
V gene: TRBV4-2
J gene: TRBJ2-6
D gene: -
clone size: many

CDR3 protein: CASSAATSGGSDTQYF
CDR3 DNA: TGTGCCAGCAGTGCCGCCACTAGCGGGGGGTCGGATACGCAGTATTTT
V gene: TRBV6-4
J gene: TRBJ2-3
D gene: TRBD2
clone size: many

CDR3 protein: CASSLGTSGASTDTQYF
CDR3 DNA: TGTGCCAGCAGCCTGGGGACTAGCGGGGCTAGCACAGATACGCAGTATTTT
V gene: TRBV4-2
J gene: TRBJ2-3
D gene: TRBD2
clone size: many

CDR3 protein: CASSLALRGYEQYF
CDR3 DNA: TGTGCCAGCAGCTTAGCGCTACGGGGATACGAGCAGTACTTC
V gene: TRBV7-2
J gene: TRBJ2-7
D gene: -
clone size: many